These T cell receptor beta chains were read from a single sample in a study of cytotoxic CD8 clonotypes in ibrutinib-treated CLL. Generated by immunoSEQ multiplex PCR, the TCRdb table keeps only in-frame clones and is missing some. The data show under 200,000 clones, over 65% seen once. Source: PBMCs, taken after 12 months of ibrutinib treatment. The receptors shown here come from a human donor with chronic lymphocytic leukemia. Both conserved end residues are trimmed from each CDR3. The order of the fields is J gene, V gene, CDR3 protein.

>TRBJ1-3|TRBV19
ASSTPGSSSGNTIY
>TRBJ1-2|TRBV28
ASGRGQGLGGYT
>TRBJ1-1|TRBV6-5
ASRVGQGFNTEAF
>TRBJ2-7|TRBV4-3
ASSQDPLLGEQY
>TRBJ2-3|TRBV29-1
SASKGVIDTQY
>TRBJ2-2|TRBV10-3
AIRPTSGRALGTGELF
>TRBJ2-5|TRBV5-1
ASSRPGQETQY
>TRBJ1-1|TRBV4-3
ASSQQDLGDTEAF
>TRBJ1-5|TRBV28
ASSFQQGASQPQH
>TRBJ1-6|TRBV7-8
ASSFDNSPLH
>TRBJ2-7|TRBV15
ATSRDNRGRGEQY
>TRBJ1-1|TRBV19
ASSIRERVNTEAF
>TRBJ1-1|TRBV18
ASSSTGAGNTEAF
>TRBJ1-4|TRBV19
ATGTGENEKLF
>TRBJ1-4|TRBV28
ASSLIATRETRNEKLF
>TRBJ1-4|TRBV5-8
ASSPPGEKLF
>TRBJ1-3|TRBV21-1
ASSKGTQWGRANTIY
>TRBJ2-7|TRBV2
ASSEAVSGFALN
>TRBJ2-7|TRBV27
ASSLSRGASSGSSYEQY
>TRBJ2-7|TRBV11-2
ASSLATSGRRLEQY
>TRBJ1-1|TRBV28
ASTPGGGDTEAF
>TRBJ1-3|TRBV18
ASSPPKTGVGNTIY
>TRBJ2-7|TRBV7-9
ASSSRQSYEQY
>TRBJ1-1|TRBV19
ASSTGLNTEAF
>TRBJ1-6|TRBV30
ARDRWDSPLH
>TRBJ2-1|TRBV14
ASSRQSGTTSSYNEQF
>TRBJ1-1|TRBV5-1
ASSFGGSAF
>TRBJ2-2|TRBV6-1
ASSARGTGAIMNTGELF
>TRBJ1-2|TRBV4-1
ASNGDRGDGYT
>TRBJ1-1|TRBV19
ASKRAPGTEAF
>TRBJ1-1|TRBV7-3
ASSFDDRGGNTEAF
>TRBJ2-4|TRBV6-1
ASSEALSGGADKNIQY
>TRBJ2-3|TRBV18
ASSSGQGGIYTQY
>TRBJ2-2|TRBV7-6
ASSLPGELF
>TRBJ1-1|TRBV28
ASSSANRNTEAF
>TRBJ2-2|TRBV7-2
ASSPQTGVVVGELF
>TRBJ1-2|TRBV5-1
ASSLDGTASNYGYT
>TRBJ1-5|TRBV19
ASSNEQGPQPQH
>TRBJ1-2|TRBV19
ASSPQGFYGYT
>TRBJ1-3|TRBV6-5
ASSTPGPGNTIY
>TRBJ1-2|TRBV20-1
SAEENGYT
>TRBJ2-1|TRBV7-9
ASSHPGLVNEQF
>TRBJ2-1|TRBV5-1
ASSPARDSSYNEQF
>TRBJ1-2|TRBV20-1
SARDTYGYT
>TRBJ2-3|TRBV4-2
ASSQITTSGFLTDTQY
>TRBJ2-7|TRBV4-2
ASSPYPRGGSSYEQY
>TRBJ1-5|TRBV28
ASSLLGGPGDQPQH
>TRBJ2-2|TRBV28
ASSWDSLNTGELF
>TRBJ1-2|TRBV4-1
ASSQSLGGYT
>TRBJ1-1|TRBV10-3
AISDSVSDRGKAF
>TRBJ1-2|TRBV6-6
ASRPPGDYGYT
>TRBJ1-2|TRBV28
ASRDRAGQANYGYT
>TRBJ1-5|TRBV13
ASSYTTGLRGQPQH
>TRBJ2-7|TRBV28
ASSTGEQY